The 30 T cell receptor beta chains below all came from one sample that was sequenced in a study of blood T cell repertoires in COVID-19. Assay used: immunoSEQ multiplex PCR; TCRdb lists only in-frame clones, some missing. The data contain over 130,000 clones, more than 75% of them singletons. Sequencing input: peripheral blood. Source of these receptors: a man aged 65 to 79 with acute or convalescent COVID-19.

The chain is built from TRBV28 and TRBJ2-5, with a weak D call TRBD1 (6 bases). The germline V gene encodes CDR1 MDHEN and CDR2 SYDVKM. The V gene lost 9 bases and the J gene lost 1 base, with 18 bases spanning the gap. This CDR3 is built from 15 residues. The CDR3, as DNA: TGTGCCAGTGCACGACCGGGACAACTCCAAGAGACCCAGTACTTC. This encodes CASARPGQLQETQYF.

V and J are TRBV4-1 and TRBJ1-2; D gene ambiguous. This CDR3 comprises 19 residues. Per the germline V gene, CDR1 is MGHRA and CDR2 is YSYEKL. Trimming took 0 bases from V and 8 from J, leaving 28 bases between them. CDR3 residues: CASSQDYRGAVSGFGGYTF. The DNA for the CDR3 is TGCGCCAGCAGCCAAGATTATCGGGGAGCGGTATCCGGCTTTGGCGGCTACACCTTC.

The chain joins TRBV5-3 to TRBJ1-4; the D is unclear. TRBV5-3 is an open reading frame whose function is uncertain. The CDR3 runs 13 residues. The V end lost 0 bases, the J end lost 8 bases, and 8 bases lay between the germline ends. CDR3 protein: CARSLDSSEKLFF. In nucleotides, the CDR3 is TGTGCCAGAAGCTTGGATAGCTCCGAAAAACTGTTTTTT.

Only one count was recorded for this clone. The chain has TRBV10-2 and TRBJ1-2; 9 bases are shared with TRBD1. V shed 7 bases, J shed 0 bases, and the junction held 12 bases outside the gene matches. Germline assignment: CDR1 WSHSY and CDR2 SAAADI. CDR3 length: 17 residues. CDR3 protein: CASTEFRDRVTNYGYTF. The DNA for the CDR3 is TGCGCCAGCACCGAGTTCCGGGACAGGGTCACTAACTATGGCTACACCTTC.

The chain uses TRBV3-1 (or the pseudogene TRBV3-2) and TRBJ2-1; TRBD1 matches at 8 bases. The CDR3 contains 14 residues. Germline lookup yields CDR1 LGHDT and CDR2 YNNKEL (reference sequence). Losses at the gene ends were 4 bases for V and 8 bases for J; bases not matched to a gene: 7. The CDR3 nucleotides read TGTGCCAGCAGCCGAGGAGACAGGGGAGATGAGCAGTTCTTC. As protein: CASSRGDRGDEQFF.

This clone has a single count. The genes are TRBV18 and TRBJ2-7; perhaps TRBD1 as D (5 bases). The CDR3 spans 14 residues. V was clipped by 6 bases and J by 2 bases, with 14 bases between them. CDR1 and CDR2 from the germline V gene are KGHSH and LQKENI. The CDR3 region has the DNA TGTGCCAGCTCCCTCGCAGGGAACCCCTACGAGCAGTACTTC. This gives the protein CASSLAGNPYEQYF.

The chain uses TRBV6-5 and TRBJ1-6; D is possibly TRBD1 (6 bases). The CDR3 runs to 14 residues. Trimming stripped 5 bases from V and 9 bases from J, with 14 bases between. Germline CDR1 and CDR2: MNHEY and SVGAGI. This chain's CDR3 is CASSKDSGGSPLHF. The DNA for the CDR3 is TGTGCCAGCAGTAAGGACAGTGGCGGTTCACCCCTCCACTTT.

This rearrangement joins TRBV11-2 to TRBJ1-2, with TRBD1 matching 8 bases. Germline V gene sequence: CDR1 SGHAT, CDR2 FQNNGV. J gave up 4 bases and V 4 bases, and 14 bases lay outside the gene matches. The length of the CDR3 is 17 residues. CDR3: CASSSGQGEALGYGYTF. The CDR3 DNA reads as TGTGCCAGCAGCTCCGGACAGGGTGAAGCTTTAGGCTATGGCTACACCTTC.

The V call is TRBV18, the J call TRBJ2-7; D perhaps matches TRBD2 (6 bases). V lost 6 bases to trimming and J lost 6 bases, with 15 bases between them. CDR1 KGHSH and CDR2 LQKENI come from the germline V gene. The CDR3 covers 13 residues. The CDR3 DNA follows: TGTGCCAGCTCCCGGGGAGGAGTCGGCGAGCAGTACTTC. Translation: CASSRGGVGEQYF.

V and J are TRBV6-6 and TRBJ2-5, with D tentatively TRBD2 (6 bases). Germline V gives CDR1 MNHNY, CDR2 SVGAGI (reference sequence). The length of the CDR3 is 12 residues. Trimming cost V 6 bases and J 5 bases, with 10 bases left between them. CDR3 nucleotide sequence: TGTGCCAGCAGCCCCCGGGGGGAGACCCAGTACTTC. It is translated as CASSPRGETQYF.

V and J are TRBV28 and TRBJ2-7; 7 nucleotides line up with TRBD1. Germline CDR1 is MDHEN and CDR2 is SYDVKM. CDR3 length: 16 amino acids. V lost 4 bases, J lost 2 bases, and 11 bases stayed unmatched. The CDR3 nucleotides read TGTGCCAGCAGTTCGGGCTTTGGGACAGTGACCTACGAGCAGTACTTC. Protein product: CASSSGFGTVTYEQYF.

This clone was observed a few times. The V call is TRBV5-4, the J call TRBJ2-1, with D hard to call. This CDR3 has 17 residues. V shed 2 bases and J shed 2 bases, with 17 bases lying between them. Looked up from germline, CDR1 is SGHNT and CDR2 is YYREEE (reference sequence). CDR3 DNA sequence: TGTGCCAGCAGCTTAGATGAGCGCCACCCGACCTACAATGAGCAGTTCTTC. Protein product: CASSLDERHPTYNEQFF.

The chain links TRBV7-3 to TRBJ2-1; 13 bases agree with TRBD2. The CDR3 is 17 residues long. The ends lost 4 bases at V and 9 bases at J; junction bases unmatched: 12. Germline V gene data show CDR1 as SGHTA and CDR2 as FQGTGA. The CDR3, as DNA: TGTGCCAGCAGCTCCCCCGGGGTAACTAGCGGGAGGGGTGAGCAGTTCTTC. Amino acids: CASSSPGVTSGRGEQFF.

This chain connects TRBV19 to TRBJ1-1, with 11 bases matching TRBD1. Germline V gene lookup returns CDR1 LNHDA and CDR2 SQIVND (reference sequence). Unmatched junction bases numbered 14, after V lost 6 bases and J lost 5 bases. This CDR3 spans 17 amino acids. The CDR3 coding sequence is TGTGCCAGTAGAGATGTGCTTATGGGACAGGGGGGGACTGAAGCTTTCTTT. Translating gives CASRDVLMGQGGTEAFF.

This chain joins TRBV7-9 and TRBJ2-1, with 13 positions matching TRBD2. The CDR3 spans 17 residues. Trimming removed 7 bases from V and 6 bases from J; junction bases left unmatched: 12. Germline lookup yields CDR1 SEHNR and CDR2 FQNEAQ (reference sequence). Written as DNA, the CDR3 is TGTGCCAGCACCTCCTGGACTAGCGGGAGAAAGGGCAATGAGCAGTTCTTC. Translating gives CASTSWTSGRKGNEQFF.

This rearrangement joins TRBV3-1 (or the pseudogene TRBV3-2) to TRBJ2-2; possible D gene TRBD2, 6 bases. In germline, CDR1 is LGHDT, CDR2 YNNKEL (reference sequence). V gave up 5 bases and J gave up 4 bases, with 14 bases separating them. CDR3 length equals 15 residues. The DNA for the CDR3 is TGTGCCAGCAGCGCCCGGGCCGGGGGCACCGGGGAGCTGTTTTTT. Translation gives CASSARAGGTGELFF.

The CDR3 spells CAISGSQGGNEQFF. In DNA form, the CDR3 reads TGTGCCATCAGTGGGTCTCAGGGGGGCAATGAGCAGTTCTTC. The chain carries TRBV10-3 and TRBJ2-1; possible D gene TRBD1, 7 bases. Germline CDR1 is ENHRY and CDR2 is SYGVKD. The V end was cut by 4 bases, the J end by 6 bases, with 13 bases between. CDR3 length: 14 residues.

In its sample, this clone was seen once. The chain carries TRBV18 and TRBJ2-3, with D possibly TRBD2 on 6 matching bases. Looked up from germline, CDR1 is KGHSH and CDR2 is LQKENI. Trimming removed 5 bases from V and 0 bases from J, with 6 bases in between. The CDR3 is made up of 13 amino acids. The CDR3 sequence is CASSGTSTDTQYF. The CDR3 DNA follows: TGTGCCAGCTCAGGGACTAGCACAGATACGCAGTATTTT.

As regards this clone: This CDR3 is also generated by other DNA sequences in the sample. The chain links TRBV5-1 to TRBJ1-1, with a tentative D call TRBD1 (6 bases). The germline CDR1 and CDR2 sequences are SGHRS and YFSETQ. The CDR3 totals 14 residues. The V and J ends lost 4 bases and 1 base respectively, with 11 bases between them. The CDR3 DNA reads as TGCGCCAGCAGCCAAGTGACAGGGAACACTGAAGCTTTCTTT. Translated, it gives CASSQVTGNTEAFF.

CDR3 nucleotides: TGTGCCAGCAGCCCCGAAAGGGGGAGGAACACTGAAGCTTTCTTT. This translates into CASSPERGRNTEAFF. V and J are TRBV7-2 and TRBJ1-1; perhaps TRBD1 as D (6 bases). Germline V lookup: CDR1 SGHTA, CDR2 FQGNSA. Trimming cost V 5 bases and J 1 base, with 14 bases left between them. CDR3 size: 15 residues.

The chain uses TRBV6-6 and TRBJ1-5; the D is unclear. V was trimmed by 4 bases and J by 4 bases, leaving 17 bases between them. CDR3 length: 16 amino acids. Germline V lookup: CDR1 MNHNY, CDR2 SVGAGI (reference sequence). CDR3 coding DNA: TGTGCCAGCAGTTCCTCGACCGGAGGCGGTAATCAGCCCCAGCATTTT. Translated: CASSSSTGGGNQPQHF.

This sequence joins TRBV28 and TRBJ2-1; D gene ambiguous. The CDR3 is 12 residues long. Germline CDR1 MDHEN, CDR2 SYDVKM. V lost 4 bases and J 8 bases, leaving 9 bases between the germline ends. The CDR3 here is CASSSTLYEQFF. The CDR3 coding sequence is TGTGCCAGCAGTTCTACTTTGTATGAGCAGTTCTTC.

The genes are TRBV6-1 and TRBJ2-5; tentatively, D is TRBD1 (5 bases). Looked up from germline, CDR1 is MNHNS and CDR2 is SASEGT. Trimming removed 2 bases at V and 5 bases at J, with 9 bases between. The CDR3 is made up of 13 amino acids. CDR3 sequence reads: CASSEPGRETQYF. CDR3 DNA: TGTGCCAGCAGTGAACCAGGGCGGGAGACCCAGTACTTC.

This clone showed up just once. This rearrangement joins TRBV6-1 to TRBJ2-7; 8 bases align to TRBD2. Trimming took 4 bases from V and 2 from J; bases not matched to a gene: 13. Germline CDR1 and CDR2: MNHNS and SASEGT. This CDR3 comprises 17 residues. CDR3 protein: CASSGEELAGDTYEQYF. In nucleotides, the CDR3 is TGTGCCAGCAGTGGCGAGGAGCTAGCGGGCGATACCTACGAGCAGTACTTC.

The chain carries TRBV28 and TRBJ1-4, with 8 nucleotides matching TRBD1. The CDR3 is 15 residues long. CDR1 is MDHEN, CDR2 SYDVKM, per germline. Trimming removed 6 bases from V and 7 bases from J; junction bases left unmatched: 10. The CDR3 DNA is TGTGCCAGCAGATCCGGACAGGGTTCGGGTGAAAAACTGTTTTTT. Translation: CASRSGQGSGEKLFF.

The chain couples TRBV6-5 to TRBJ2-1; 9 positions agree with TRBD2. The CDR3 loop spans 14 amino acids. After removal of 6 bases from V and 7 bases from J, the junction contained 7 bases not matched to a gene. Germline V gene lookup returns CDR1 MNHEY and CDR2 SVGAGI. CDR3 nucleotides: TGTGCCAGCAGGTTCGAGCGGGGGGTAAATGAGCAGTTCTTC. Translating it yields CASRFERGVNEQFF.

In its sample, this clone was seen a few times. The J gene is TRBJ2-2, the V gene TRBV5-4; 8 bases are a match to TRBD1. The CDR3 totals 16 residues. Germline CDR1 is SGHNT and CDR2 is YYREEE (reference sequence). V lost 1 base to trimming and J lost 1 base; unmatched junction nucleotides: 3. The chain's CDR3 is CASSLPGTGNTGELFF. The CDR3 DNA reads TGTGCCAGCAGCTTGCCCGGGACAGGGAACACCGGGGAGCTGTTTTTT.

The chain carries TRBV6-6 and TRBJ2-5, with D uncertain. V lost 6 bases and J 2 bases, leaving 13 bases between the germline ends. The CDR3 runs to 14 residues. Germline CDR1 and CDR2: MNHNY and SVGAGI (reference sequence). As DNA, the CDR3 is TGTGCCAGCAGCAACTCCGGTATTCAAGAGACCCAGTACTTC. Translation gives CASSNSGIQETQYF.

The CDR3 coding sequence is TGTGCCAGCAGCGTAGCAGGAGAGACCCAGTACTTC. Translated, it gives CASSVAGETQYF. The chain links TRBV9 to TRBJ2-5; D is ambiguous. This CDR3 comprises 12 residues. CDR1 and CDR2 from the germline V gene are SGDLS and YYNGEE. V shed 0 bases and J shed 4 bases, with 4 bases lying between them.

The chain links TRBV24-1 to TRBJ2-7; D perhaps matches TRBD2 (5 bases). Trimming left V 8 bases short and J 7 bases short, with 11 bases between. CDR1 KGHDR and CDR2 SFDVKD come from the germline V gene. The CDR3 covers 11 residues. The CDR3 DNA is TGTGCCACCACCTCCCCGGGGGAGCAGTACTTC. Its translation is CATTSPGEQYF.